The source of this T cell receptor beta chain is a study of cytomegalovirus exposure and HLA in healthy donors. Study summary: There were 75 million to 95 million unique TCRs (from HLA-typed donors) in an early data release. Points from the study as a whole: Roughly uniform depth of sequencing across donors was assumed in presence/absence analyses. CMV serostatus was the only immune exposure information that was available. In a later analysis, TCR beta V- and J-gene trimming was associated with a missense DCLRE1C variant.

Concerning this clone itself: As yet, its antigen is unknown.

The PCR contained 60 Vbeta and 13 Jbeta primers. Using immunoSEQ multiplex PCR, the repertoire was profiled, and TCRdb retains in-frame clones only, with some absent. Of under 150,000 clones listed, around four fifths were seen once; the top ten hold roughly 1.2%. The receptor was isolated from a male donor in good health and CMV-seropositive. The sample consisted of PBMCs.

CDR3 loop: CASTERTGDYNEQFF. Written as DNA, the CDR3 is TGTGCCAGCACCGAGAGGACAGGGGACTACAATGAGCAGTTCTTC. The chain has TRBV2 and TRBJ2-1, with TRBD1 matching over 9 bases. V gave up 7 bases and J gave up 3 bases; unmatched junction bases: 7. This CDR3 is 15 amino acids long. In germline, CDR1 is SNHLY, CDR2 FYNNEI.